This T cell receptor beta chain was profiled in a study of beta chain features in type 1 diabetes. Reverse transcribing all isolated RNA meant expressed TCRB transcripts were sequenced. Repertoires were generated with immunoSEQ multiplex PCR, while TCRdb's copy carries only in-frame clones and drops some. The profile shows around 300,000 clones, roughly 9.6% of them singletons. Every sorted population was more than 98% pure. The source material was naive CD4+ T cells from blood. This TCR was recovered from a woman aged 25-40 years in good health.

CDR3 DNA: TGTGCCTGGAGCCTGACCGGGACTAGCACAGATACGCAGTATTTT. It codes for CAWSLTGTSTDTQYF. This chain uses TRBV30 with TRBJ2-3, with D perhaps TRBD2 (6 bases). V was clipped by 3 bases and J by 0 bases, with 13 bases between them. Germline loops: CDR1 GTSNPN, CDR2 SVGIG (reference sequence). CDR3 length equals 15 residues.